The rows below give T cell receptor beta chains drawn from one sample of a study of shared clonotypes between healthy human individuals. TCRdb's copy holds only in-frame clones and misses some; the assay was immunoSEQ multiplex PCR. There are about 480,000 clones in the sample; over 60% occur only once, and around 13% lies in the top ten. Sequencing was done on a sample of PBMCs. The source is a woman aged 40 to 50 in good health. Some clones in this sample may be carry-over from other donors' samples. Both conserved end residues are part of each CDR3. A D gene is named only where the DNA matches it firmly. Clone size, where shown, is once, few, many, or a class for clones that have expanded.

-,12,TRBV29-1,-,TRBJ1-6,CSVGVGNSPLHF,TGCAGCGTTGGAGTTGGGAATTCACCCCTCCACTTT
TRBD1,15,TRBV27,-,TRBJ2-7,CASNALGTGGFEQYF,TGTGCCAGCAACGCTTTGGGGACAGGAGGTTTTGAGCAGTACTTC
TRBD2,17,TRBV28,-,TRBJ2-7,CASSAPGLAGATYEQYF,TGTGCCAGCAGTGCACCGGGACTAGCGGGAGCGACCTACGAGCAGTACTTC
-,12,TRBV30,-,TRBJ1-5,CAWNRDLGPQHF,TGTGCCTGGAACAGGGATCTTGGGCCCCAGCATTTT
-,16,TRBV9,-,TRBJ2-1,CASSVGSSRGYNEQFF,TGTGCCAGCAGCGTAGGGAGCTCCCGGGGCTACAATGAGCAGTTCTTC
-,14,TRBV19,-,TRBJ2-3,CASSGQLFTDTQYF,TGTGCCAGTAGTGGCCAGTTATTTACAGATACGCAGTATTTT
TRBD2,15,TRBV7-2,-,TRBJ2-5,CASSSPRVGGETQYF,TGTGCCAGCAGCTCACCACGCGTGGGAGGGGAGACCCAGTACTTC
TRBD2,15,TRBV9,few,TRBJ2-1,CASSVVGAGGDEQFF,TGTGCCAGCAGCGTAGTGGGTGCGGGAGGGGATGAGCAGTTCTTC
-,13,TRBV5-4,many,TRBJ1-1,CASRPATETEAFF,TGTGCCAGCAGACCCGCGACAGAGACTGAAGCTTTCTTT
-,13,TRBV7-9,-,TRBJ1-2,CASSLDSYYGYTF,TGTGCCAGCAGCCTTGACTCATACTATGGCTACACCTTC
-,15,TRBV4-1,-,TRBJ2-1,CASSQGVSSYNEQFF,TGCGCCAGCAGCCAAGGAGTGAGCTCCTACAATGAGCAGTTCTTC